A single sample gave rise to the 2 T cell receptor beta chains below, sequenced in a study of blood T cell repertoires in COVID-19. TCRdb's copy holds only in-frame clones and misses some; the assay was immunoSEQ multiplex PCR. Counted here are roughly 50,000 clones, more than 75% occurring once; the ten biggest clones make up 13% to 15%. Sample: peripheral blood. The receptors here all came from a man between 65 and 80 years old with acute or convalescent COVID-19.

This chain uses TRBV5-5 with TRBJ1-1; 9 bases are shared with TRBD1. With 2 bases clipped from V and 6 bases from J, the junction kept 5 bases outside the gene matches. Germline V CDR1 and CDR2: SGHKS, YYEKEE (reference sequence). The CDR3 totals 14 residues. CDR3 residues: CASSLTGGTSEAFF. The CDR3, as DNA: TGTGCCAGCAGCTTAACAGGGGGCACATCTGAAGCTTTCTTT.

V usage is TRBV19 and J usage is TRBJ2-7; 8 bases align to TRBD1. V lost 4 bases to trimming and J lost 0 bases; unmatched junction nucleotides: 5. Germline V gene sequence: CDR1 LNHDA, CDR2 SQIVND (reference sequence). CDR3 length: 15 amino acids. CDR3 residues: CASSTDRGISYEQYF. Written as DNA, the CDR3 is TGTGCCAGTAGTACAGACAGGGGCATCTCCTACGAGCAGTACTTC.